The 29 T cell receptor beta chains listed next were all sequenced from one sample in a study of Tregs in tolerant kidney transplant recipients. Their antigens remain unidentified. Method: immunoSEQ multiplex PCR; TCRdb's copy keeps in-frame clones and lacks some. The repertoire holds under 50,000 clones, with over 95% as singletons. The sample taken for sequencing was Tregs from blood cultured with allogeneic cells. The receptor source for this set is a human donor in good health.

The rearrangement joins TRBV7-6 to TRBJ1-1, with 7 nucleotides matching TRBD1. This CDR3 has 13 residues. Looked up from germline, CDR1 is SGHVS and CDR2 is FNYEAQ. Trimming removed 3 bases from V and 4 bases from J; junction bases left unmatched: 2. CDR3: CASSLTGITEAFF. As DNA, the CDR3 is TGTGCCAGCAGCTTGACAGGGATCACTGAAGCTTTCTTT.

The chain is built from TRBV27 and TRBJ1-2; the D is unclear. There are 15 residues in the CDR3. V dropped 2 bases and J dropped 2 bases, with 12 bases sitting between them. CDR1 and CDR2 from the germline V gene are MNHEY and SMNVEV (reference sequence). CDR3 sequence (DNA): TGTGCCAGCAGTTTAGTGGGCCAGAGGAACTATGGCTACACCTTC. It yields the protein CASSLVGQRNYGYTF.

In nucleotides, the CDR3 is TGTGCCAGCAGCCCTGGGCGTTTCACAGATACGCAGTATTTT. Its translation is CASSPGRFTDTQYF. The chain recombines TRBV6-6 with TRBJ2-3; D not resolved. Trimming removed 6 bases at V and 2 bases at J, with 12 bases between. In germline, CDR1 is MNHNY, CDR2 SVGAGI (reference sequence). The CDR3 is made up of 14 amino acids.

The sample holds one count of this clone. The genes are TRBV4-1 and TRBJ1-6; no clear D. CDR3 length: 13 residues. Germline assignment: CDR1 MGHRA and CDR2 YSYEKL. V was clipped by 8 bases and J by 7 bases, with 12 bases between them. CDR3: CASGVWRNSPLHF. The CDR3 bases are TGCGCCAGCGGGGTATGGAGGAATTCACCCCTCCACTTT.

The V call is TRBV10-3, the J call TRBJ1-5; D ambiguous. Germline loops: CDR1 ENHRY, CDR2 SYGVKD. CDR3 length: 14 amino acids. V gave up 2 bases and J gave up 4 bases, with 9 bases separating them. The CDR3 DNA sequence: TGTGCCATCAGTGAGGAGGTGAGGAATCAGCCCCAGCATTTT. It specifies CAISEEVRNQPQHF.

The chain links TRBV11-3 to TRBJ2-2, with 11 bases aligning to TRBD1. Per the germline V gene, CDR1 is SGHNT and CDR2 is YENEEA. This CDR3 is built from 17 residues. Germline trimming cut 5 bases from V and 5 bases from J; bases unmatched to any gene: 10. CDR3 in DNA: TGTGCCAGCAGCGCAAGGACAGGGGGCGAAGAAACCGGGGAGCTGTTTTTT. This sequence encodes CASSARTGGEETGELFF.

The V call is TRBV30, the J call TRBJ1-3, with 7 bases fitting TRBD1. CDR3 length equals 15 residues. The junction had 4 bases not matched to a gene; V was cut back by 0 bases and J by 2 bases. Germline V lookup: CDR1 GTSNPN, CDR2 SVGIG (reference sequence). The CDR3 nucleotides read TGTGCCTGGAGTGTAGGTGGGACAGCTGGAAACACCATATATTTT. It is translated as CAWSVGGTAGNTIYF.

The chain uses TRBV5-4 and TRBJ2-6; no firm D call. This CDR3 spans 14 amino acids. Deletions cut 2 bases from V and 4 bases from J, with 7 bases between. CDR1 is SGHNT and CDR2 is YYREEE in the germline V gene (reference sequence). CDR3: CASSFPVGANVLTF. The CDR3 nucleotides are TGTGCCAGCAGCTTCCCCGTAGGGGCCAACGTCCTGACTTTC.

V gene TRBV7-2 combines with J gene TRBJ2-7, with 12 positions matching TRBD2. CDR3 length equals 16 residues. V gave up 5 bases and J gave up 0 bases; unmatched junction bases: 5. Germline V CDR1 and CDR2: SGHTA, FQGNSA. The CDR3 loop is CASSPGLAGTSYEQYF. CDR3 coding DNA: TGTGCCAGCAGCCCCGGACTAGCGGGAACCTCCTACGAGCAGTACTTC.

This clone was counted once. The gene calls are TRBV5-1 and TRBJ1-2; 9 bases are a match to TRBD1. Germline V gene lookup returns CDR1 SGHRS and CDR2 YFSETQ. There are 13 residues in the CDR3. Trimming cost V 3 bases and J 4 bases; bases outside gene matches: 1. CDR3 sequence reads: CASSSGQGYGYTF. CDR3 nucleotide sequence: TGCGCCAGCAGCTCGGGACAGGGCTATGGCTACACCTTC. The variable domain in full, with the rest retrieved from reference TRBV5-1 and TRBJ1-2, is KAGVTQTPRYLIKTRGQQVTLSCSPISGHRSVSWYQQTPGQGLQFLFEYFSETQRNKGNFPGRFSGRQFSNSRSEMNVSTLELGDSALYLCASSSGQGYGYTFGSGTRLTVV.

The DNA for the CDR3 is TGTGCCAGCAGTAAAGAAACCCGTTCCAATGAGCAGTTCTTC. Its protein is CASSKETRSNEQFF. This chain joins TRBV6-6 and TRBJ2-1; D is unresolved. The CDR3 loop spans 14 amino acids. Trimming stripped 5 bases from V and 6 bases from J, with 14 bases between. Germline-derived CDR1 and CDR2 are MNHNY and SVGAGI (reference sequence).

This chain links TRBV6-1 with TRBJ2-7; the D gene could be TRBD1 or TRBD2 (5 bases each). Germline CDR1 MNHNS, CDR2 SASEGT. The CDR3 runs to 15 residues. The V end lost 4 bases, the J end lost 6 bases, and 19 bases lay between the germline ends. CDR3 sequence reads: CASSGLWGIGSEQYF. The DNA for the CDR3 is TGTGCCAGCAGTGGACTTTGGGGGATCGGCTCCGAGCAGTACTTC.

The chain joins TRBV6-1 to TRBJ2-3, with D possibly called TRBD1 or TRBD2 (5 bases each). CDR1 and CDR2 from the germline V gene are MNHNS and SASEGT. V was clipped by 0 bases and J by 10 bases, with 11 bases between them. The CDR3 has 13 amino acids. The CDR3 bases are TGTGCCAGCAGTGAAGCGCTGGGGGTTGCGCAGTATTTT. Protein: CASSEALGVAQYF.

The chain joins TRBV15 to TRBJ2-1, with 9 positions matching TRBD1. The ends lost 8 bases at V and 7 bases at J; junction bases unmatched: 6. The CDR3 consists of 13 residues. Germline CDR1 is LNHNV and CDR2 is YYDKDF (reference sequence). CDR3 amino acids: CATRTGAGNEQFF. CDR3 sequence (DNA): TGTGCCACCCGGACAGGGGCGGGGAATGAGCAGTTCTTC.

V is TRBV6-5 and J is TRBJ1-2; TRBD1 matches at 7 bases. The CDR3 runs 12 residues. Germline CDR1 reads MNHEY; CDR2 reads SVGAGI. Trimming took 7 bases from V and 8 from J; bases not matched to a gene: 7. Here the CDR3 DNA reads TGTGCCAGCAATACACAGGGGCAAGGCTACACCTTC. Translation: CASNTQGQGYTF.

This chain links TRBV5-3 with TRBJ1-4; possibly TRBD1 for D (6 bases). TRBV5-3 is designated an ORF whose function remains uncertain. Deletions cut 2 bases from V and 4 bases from J, with 18 bases between. The CDR3 length is 17 residues. The chain's CDR3 is CARSFPTGRRGNEKLFF. The CDR3 bases are TGTGCCAGAAGCTTCCCAACAGGGAGAAGGGGTAATGAAAAACTGTTTTTT.

The chain joins TRBV29-1 to TRBJ2-1, with TRBD2 matching over 7 bases. Germline CDR1 SQVTM, CDR2 ANQGSEA. V was pared by 6 bases and J by 0 bases, with 11 bases of the junction left unmatched. The CDR3 is 16 residues long. Here the CDR3 reads CSVALGLLRSYNEQFF. In DNA form, the CDR3 reads TGCAGCGTCGCCCTGGGACTACTCCGCTCCTACAATGAGCAGTTCTTC.

The J gene is TRBJ2-3, the V gene TRBV11-2; D ambiguous. Between the trimmed V and J ends, which lost 3 bases and 3 bases, there was a span of 19 bases. Germline V gene sequence: CDR1 SGHAT, CDR2 FQNNGV. This CDR3 is 17 amino acids long. The CDR3 region is CASSFYPTQLGTDTQYF. Here the CDR3 DNA reads TGTGCCAGCAGCTTTTACCCGACCCAACTCGGAACAGATACGCAGTATTTT. Full variable domain (rest looked up from reference TRBV11-2 and TRBJ2-3): EAGVAQSPRYKIIEKRQSVAFWCNPISGHATLYWYQQILGQGPKLLIQFQNNGVVDDSQLPKDRFSAERLKGVDSTLKIQPAKLEDSAVYLCASSFYPTQLGTDTQYFGPGTRLTVL.

This CDR3 is CASSVGRMGYEQYF. CDR3 DNA sequence: TGCGCCAGCAGTGTTGGCAGGATGGGCTACGAGCAGTACTTC. V and J are TRBV10-1 and TRBJ2-7; D not certain. From germline, CDR1 is WNHNN and CDR2 SYGVQD (reference sequence). V was trimmed by 4 bases and J by 3 bases, leaving 13 bases between them. The length of the CDR3 is 14 residues.

V is TRBV21-1 and J is TRBJ2-1; the table's D call of TRBD1 was not tested on the DNA. TRBV21-1 is listed as a pseudogene. The CDR3 spans 19 residues. The CDR3 coding sequence is TGTGCCAGCAGCAAAGCGCGTAAGGTAGGGGCCAGCTCCTACAATGAGCAGTTCTTC. As protein: CASSKARKVGASSYNEQFF.

The chain is built from TRBV7-9 and TRBJ1-2, with 7 bases lining up with TRBD1. After removal of 10 bases from V and 0 bases from J, the junction contained 8 bases not matched to a gene. Germline V gene sequence: CDR1 SEHNR, CDR2 FQNEAQ (reference sequence). CDR3 size: 14 residues. The CDR3, as DNA: TGTGCCATACCGGGGACAGCAGCTAACTATGGCTACACCTTC. It translates to CAIPGTAANYGYTF.

The V gene is TRBV2, the J gene TRBJ2-5, with a possible D match to TRBD2 (5 bases). Germline values: CDR1 SNHLY, CDR2 FYNNEI. This CDR3 contains 11 residues. Trimming removed 4 bases from V and 7 bases from J, with 7 bases in between. The CDR3 spells CASSVRGTQYF. The CDR3 DNA reads TGTGCCAGCAGTGTACGGGGGACCCAGTACTTC.

V gene TRBV6-5 combines with J gene TRBJ1-2, with no clear D. With 0 bases removed from V and 8 bases from J, the gap between germline ends came to 16 bases. The CDR3 extends over 15 amino acids. Germline V gene data show CDR1 as MNHEY and CDR2 as SVGAGI. CDR3 sequence: CASSYSGQLTSGYTF. CDR3 coding DNA: TGTGCCAGCAGTTACTCGGGTCAGCTGACTTCCGGCTACACCTTC.

The chain joins TRBV5-1 to TRBJ1-1; 9 bases align to TRBD1. Unmatched junction bases numbered 2, after V lost 2 bases and J lost 3 bases. This CDR3 region has 14 residues. Germline CDR1 is SGHRS and CDR2 is YFSETQ. The CDR3 is CASSFRQGDTEAFF. The CDR3 bases are TGCGCCAGCAGCTTTCGACAGGGGGACACTGAAGCTTTCTTT.

The chain recombines TRBV6-5 with TRBJ1-2; no clear D. Germline assignment: CDR1 MNHEY and CDR2 SVGAGI. V gave up 2 bases and J gave up 0 bases, with 13 bases separating them. The CDR3 has 16 amino acids. Here the CDR3 DNA reads TGTGCCAGCAGTTACGGCGGAGGGTCCTCTAACTATGGCTACACCTTC. Translated, it gives CASSYGGGSSNYGYTF.

The V and J genes are TRBV5-1 and TRBJ2-3; D unclear. Trimming stripped 3 bases from V and 5 bases from J, with 4 bases between. CDR1 and CDR2 from the germline V gene are SGHRS and YFSETQ. The CDR3 is 11 amino acids. The CDR3 DNA reads TGCGCCAGCAGCTCGGGAGATACGCAGTATTTT. As protein: CASSSGDTQYF.

The sample holds one count of this clone. Here the CDR3 reads CASSVSGGALFF. The CDR3 coding sequence is TGTGCCAGCAGCGTCAGCGGGGGGGCTTTGTTCTTC. This chain joins TRBV9 and TRBJ2-1; TRBD2 aligns across 10 bases. With V trimmed by 2 bases and J by 15 bases, 5 bases remained unmatched. In germline, CDR1 is SGDLS, CDR2 YYNGEE. The CDR3 runs to 12 residues.

CDR3 DNA: TGTGCCAGCAGCCAAGAAGTTGACCTAGCGGGACCCCAAGAGACCCAGTACTTC. Its translation is CASSQEVDLAGPQETQYF. The chain combines TRBV4-2 with TRBJ2-5; 9 nucleotides match TRBD2. The ends lost 0 bases at V and 1 base at J; junction bases unmatched: 9. The CDR3 consists of 18 residues. CDR1 LGHNA and CDR2 YNFKEQ come from the germline V gene.

The rearrangement joins TRBV30 to TRBJ2-5; tentatively, D is TRBD2 (6 bases). The germline V gene encodes CDR1 GTSNPN and CDR2 SVGIG (reference sequence). With 0 bases removed from V and 5 bases from J, the gap between germline ends came to 10 bases. The CDR3 is 13 residues long. In DNA, the CDR3 is TGTGCCTGGAGTGTAGGTGCGGGGGAGACCCAGTACTTC. Its translation is CAWSVGAGETQYF.